This TCR beta chain was recorded in a study of early T cells in non-severe SARS-CoV-2 infection. About the study: RNA in bulk from unsorted whole blood was sequenced, and chains were unpaired. Study-wide points: Matching results from VDJdb favored anti-spike CD8 responses, leaving private and CD4 specificities undetected.

Attachment of unique molecular identifiers was made to individual cDNA molecules. Each CDR3 protein is one row after TCRdb ran MiXCR on the 5' RACE reads. Of about 63,000 distinct CDR3 sequences in the sample, about an eighth were seen once. There are many counts of this clonotype. Its antigen remains unidentified. This sequence was found in an adult who was a healthcare worker with PCR-confirmed SARS-CoV-2 infection or an uninfected control (not recorded which). Material: whole blood.

CDR3 sequence (DNA): TGTGCCAGCTCACCACCGGGGACAGGGGGCGACGAGACCCAGTACTTC. Its translation is CASSPPGTGGDETQYF. J is TRBJ2-5 and V is TRBV18; 12 positions agree with TRBD1. The CDR3 has 16 amino acids. Germline CDR1 is KGHSH and CDR2 is LQKENI. Trimming removed 0 bases from V and 5 bases from J; junction bases left unmatched: 4.